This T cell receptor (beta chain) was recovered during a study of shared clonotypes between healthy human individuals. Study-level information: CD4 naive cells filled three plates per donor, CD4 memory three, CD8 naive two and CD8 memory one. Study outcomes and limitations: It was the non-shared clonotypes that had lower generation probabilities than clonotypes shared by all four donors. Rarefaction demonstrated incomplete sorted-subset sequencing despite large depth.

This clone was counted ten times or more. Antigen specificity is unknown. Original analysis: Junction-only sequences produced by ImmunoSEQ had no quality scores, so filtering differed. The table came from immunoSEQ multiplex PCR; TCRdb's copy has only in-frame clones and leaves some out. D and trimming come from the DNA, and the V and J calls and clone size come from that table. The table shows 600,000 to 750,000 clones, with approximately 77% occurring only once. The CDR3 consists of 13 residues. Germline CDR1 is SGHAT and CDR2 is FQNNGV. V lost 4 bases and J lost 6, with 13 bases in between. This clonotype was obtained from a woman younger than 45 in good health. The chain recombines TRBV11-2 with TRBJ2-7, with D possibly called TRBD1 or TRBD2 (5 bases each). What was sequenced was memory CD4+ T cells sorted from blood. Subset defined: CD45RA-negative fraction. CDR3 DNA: TGTGCCAGCAGCTCCCACCGGGGCTCCGAGCAGTACTTC. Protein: CASSSHRGSEQYF.